A single TCR beta chain is shown here with its context. This clone was observed once. Its antigen has not been determined. One base away there is no much larger clone; base qualities are not given. This specimen comes from a study of CD4 T cells in relation to SARS-CoV-2 and coronaviruses (dated by TCRdb to 2020 to 2023). For the wider study: In the ViraFEST assay, PBMCs were grown with antigen for nine to eleven days, and TCR beta CDR3s were then sequenced to identify antigen-specific clonal expansions. The full convalescent cohort of approximately 13 patients had a median age of about 40 years, ranging from about 20 to 80 years. The approximately 12 convalescent patients included 8 males and 4 females; two subjects were Hispanic. HLA restriction was mapped for shared crossreactive spike epitopes using patient-derived lymphoblastoid cell lines. At the level of individual TCR clonotypes, the study measured memory CD4+ T cell crossreactivity between SARS-CoV-2 spike protein and common cold coronavirus spike proteins. The Adaptive Biotechnologies TCR-sequencing kit was used to sequence samples from three pre-COVID donors and the naive versus memory experiments, while other data came from Illumina-based sequencing. Expansion assays from other donors in the study were sequenced with a different, Illumina-based TCR-beta assay.

Survey-level immunoSEQ TCR-beta sequencing was performed on DNA from CEF-cultured naive and memory CD4+ T cells. As for the original processing: During preprocessing, nonproductive sequences were removed, along with CDR3s that did not begin with C, did not end with F or W, or were shorter than 7 amino acids. Antigen-specific clonotypes were called with the MANAFEST web app on the basis of expansion relative to the reference and to other culture wells. A clone counted as positive if significantly expanded in 2 of 3 replicate wells versus the reference culture at FDR below 0.05. A further requirement for positive clones was significant expansion compared with all other tandem wells, along with an odds ratio above 5. Cultured and uncultured naive and memory CD4+ repertoires were searched for previously identified spike- and CEF-reactive CDR3s. Pairwise Levenshtein distance, computed with the stringdist R package after three terminal residues were trimmed from each end, was used as the measure of CDR3 homology. TCRdb limited this immuneACCESS table to in-frame rearrangements with V and J called. A share of clones is missing; checked studies link under half to unresolved V genes, and the rest is unexplained. V and J calls and clone size are as listed in that table; D and trimming were resolved from the DNA. The sample data list 37,000 or so clones, and 82% of these were observed just once. Of the sample, roughly 4.7% is held by the ten largest clones.

Results the study describes overall, beyond this receptor: Crossreactive clones showed significantly weaker SARS-CoV-2-driven expansion than monoreactive clones, consistent with antigenic imprinting. Because the crossreactivity analysis focused on spike protein, crossreactivity against other viral proteins was not assessed. Sequencing naive versus memory cells indicated that the assay picks up memory recall responses, not primary responses primed during culture. No donor contributed both pre-pandemic and post-infection samples, which limited tracing the source of pre-existing responses. Small numbers of patients and of tested TCRs limited the study. Roughly 64% of donors had memory CD4+ clonotypes that crossrecognized SARS-CoV-2 and at least one common cold coronavirus spike.

Naive and memory CD4+ T cells were separated from cryopreserved PBMCs by first enriching for CD4 and then performing EasySep naive CD4+ T cell enrichment. For around 11 days, more than 85,000 sorted naive or memory CD4+ T cells were cultured together with CEF peptides and T cell-depleted PBMCs at a 1:1 ratio. In general, every peptide culture condition was set up in three replicate wells. Ficoll-Paque PLUS gradient centrifugation was used to isolate PBMCs from leukapheresis product or whole blood. PBMCs were either cryopreserved at -140 degrees C or used fresh in the expansion assay. The QIAamp Micro DNA Kit was used to extract genomic DNA from the CD4+ T cells. CDR1 and CDR2, looked up from the germline V gene (reference sequence), are SEHNR and FQNEAQ. The CDR3 has 11 amino acids, counting the end cysteine and phenylalanine. Only the CDR3 region is kept as DNA, spanning 33 bases read in frame from base 1. V sheds 2 bases and J sheds 12 bases, leaving 8 bases between their ends.

The rearrangement combines TRBV7-9 with TRBJ2-1, and the D gene may be TRBD1, 5 bases matching. The receptor was isolated from an adult with COVID-19. Sequenced input: naive CD4+ T cells from PBMCs, cultured in vitro. This sample's cell subset or site label indicates: naive CD4+ T cells isolated by negative enrichment. The CDR3: CASSLFQGQFF. The DNA is as follows: TGTGCCAGCAGCTTATTTCAGGGGCAGTTCTTC.